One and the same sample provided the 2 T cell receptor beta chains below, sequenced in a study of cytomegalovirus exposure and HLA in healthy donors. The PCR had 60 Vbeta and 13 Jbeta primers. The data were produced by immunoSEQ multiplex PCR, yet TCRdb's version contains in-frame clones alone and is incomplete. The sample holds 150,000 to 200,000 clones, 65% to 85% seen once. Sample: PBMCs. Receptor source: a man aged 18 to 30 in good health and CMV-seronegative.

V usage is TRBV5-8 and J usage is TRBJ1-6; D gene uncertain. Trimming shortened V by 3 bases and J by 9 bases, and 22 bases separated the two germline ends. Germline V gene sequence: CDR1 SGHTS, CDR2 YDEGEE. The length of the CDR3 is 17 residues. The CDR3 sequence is CASSSYDIFRLGSPLHF. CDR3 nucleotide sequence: TGTGCCAGCAGCTCCTACGACATATTCCGTTTGGGTTCACCCCTCCACTTT.

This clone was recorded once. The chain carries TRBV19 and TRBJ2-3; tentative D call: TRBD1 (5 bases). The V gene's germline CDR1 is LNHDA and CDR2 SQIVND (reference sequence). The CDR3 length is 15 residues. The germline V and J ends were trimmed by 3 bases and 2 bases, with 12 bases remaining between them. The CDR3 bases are TGTGCCAGTAGTATGGCGAACAGGATCACAGATACGCAGTATTTT. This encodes CASSMANRITDTQYF.